This is a list of T cell receptor beta chains from one sample in a study of blood T cell repertoires in COVID-19. The repertoire was sequenced with immunoSEQ multiplex PCR; TCRdb's copy has only in-frame clones and lacks some. Of about 100,000 clones in the sample, 70% to 80% were seen once. Sequencing was done on a sample of peripheral blood. Every receptor here comes from a woman in her 70s with acute or convalescent COVID-19. The CDR3 runs from the conserved cysteine through the conserved F or W. D genes are given only for firm matches. Size is omitted from some rows. Given values are once, few, many or a class for expanded clones.

size,V,J,D,CDR3,DNA
-,TRBV6-5,TRBJ2-1,-,CASSYYGVGSYNEQFF,TGTGCCAGCAGTTACTATGGAGTAGGCTCCTACAATGAGCAGTTCTTC
once,TRBV2,TRBJ1-5,TRBD1,CASSISLTGGEGNQPQHF,TGTGCCAGCAGTATAAGCCTAACAGGGGGCGAGGGCAATCAGCCCCAGCATTTT
-,TRBV6-6,TRBJ1-2,-,CASSPQGGPNYGYTF,TGTGCCAGCAGCCCACAGGGAGGGCCTAACTATGGCTACACCTTC
-,TRBV9,TRBJ2-3,TRBD2,CASSPGGGREGTDTQYF,TGTGCCAGCAGCCCCGGGGGGGGCCGGGAGGGCACAGATACGCAGTATTTT
-,TRBV7-7,TRBJ1-4,-,CASSVGEAKKLFF,TGTGCCAGCAGCGTCGGGGAGGCAAAGAAACTGTTTTTT
-,TRBV7-2,TRBJ2-3,TRBD2,CASSARTSQSTDTQYF,TGTGCCAGCAGCGCCCGGACTAGCCAGAGCACAGATACGCAGTATTTT
-,TRBV14,TRBJ2-3,TRBD2,CASSQDRPSGGRDTQYF,TGTGCCAGCAGCCAAGATAGGCCTAGCGGGGGGAGAGATACGCAGTATTTT
-,TRBV19,TRBJ1-5,TRBD1,CATTGFIDQPQHF,TGTGCCACGACAGGGTTTATAGATCAGCCCCAGCATTTT
-,TRBV9,TRBJ1-1,-,CASSAQGWDTEAFF,TGTGCCAGCAGCGCACAGGGATGGGACACTGAAGCTTTCTTT
-,TRBV6-4,TRBJ1-5,-,CASRLEPLYSNQPQHF,TGTGCCAGCAGATTAGAGCCGCTTTATAGCAATCAGCCCCAGCATTTT
once,TRBV20-1,TRBJ2-4,-,CSASRENIQYF,TGCAGTGCGTCGCGAGAAAACATTCAGTACTTC
few,TRBV30,TRBJ1-5,-,CAWSVGVDNQPQHF,TGTGCCTGGAGTGTAGGGGTCGACAATCAGCCCCAGCATTTT
-,TRBV5-1,TRBJ1-2,TRBD1,CASSLVEGAGGYTF,TGCGCCAGCAGCTTGGTGGAGGGGGCAGGAGGCTACACCTTC
-,TRBV12-3/TRBV12-4,TRBJ1-6,TRBD1,CASTGTGNSPLHF,TGTGCCAGCACCGGGACAGGGAATTCACCCCTCCACTTT
-,TRBV29-1,TRBJ2-7,-,CSVRGASVEQYF,TGCAGCGTTCGGGGGGCTTCGGTCGAGCAGTACTTC
-,TRBV14,TRBJ1-1,TRBD1,CASSPWTGLTEAFF,TGTGCCAGCAGCCCTTGGACAGGCCTCACTGAAGCTTTCTTT
-,TRBV7-9,TRBJ1-5,-,CASSLGGTNQPQHF,TGTGCCAGCAGCTTAGGGGGGACAAATCAGCCCCAGCATTTT
-,TRBV6-5,TRBJ1-4,-,CASCMGSGGEKLFF,TGTGCCAGCTGTATGGGGTCGGGGGGTGAAAAACTGTTTTTT
few,TRBV2,TRBJ1-5,TRBD1,CASAGQGNQPQHF,TGTGCCAGCGCCGGACAGGGCAATCAGCCCCAGCATTTT
-,TRBV19,TRBJ2-1,TRBD2,CASSIRLAGGDEQFF,TGTGCCAGTAGTATACGACTAGCGGGGGGCGATGAGCAGTTCTTC
-,TRBV7-9,TRBJ1-1,-,CASSLVFGVPTEAFF,TGTGCCAGCAGCTTAGTCTTCGGGGTACCCACTGAAGCTTTCTTT
few,TRBV5-1,TRBJ2-3,-,CASSWPTGRTRTDTQYF,TGCGCCAGCAGCTGGCCCACAGGGCGTACCCGCACAGATACGCAGTATTTT
-,TRBV6-5,TRBJ2-7,-,CATSRRGDDEQYF,TGTGCCACCTCGCGGAGGGGCGACGACGAGCAGTACTTC
-,TRBV10-3,TRBJ2-3,-,CAAWGGLGTDTQYF,TGTGCCGCTTGGGGGGGCCTAGGGACAGATACGCAGTATTTT
-,TRBV3-1/TRBV3-2,TRBJ2-1,-,CASSRTSDNEQFF,TGTGCCAGCAGCCGGACATCAGACAATGAGCAGTTCTTC
-,TRBV28,TRBJ2-5,-,CASSSTGFQETQYF,TGTGCCAGCAGTTCTACAGGGTTCCAAGAGACCCAGTACTTC
-,TRBV5-1,TRBJ2-7,TRBD1,CASSSDRNPFTEQYF,TGCGCCAGCAGCTCGGACAGGAACCCCTTTACGGAGCAGTACTTC
-,TRBV6-5,TRBJ2-2,-,CASSYRIQNTGELFF,TGTGCCAGCAGTTACCGAATACAGAACACCGGGGAGCTGTTTTTT
-,TRBV6-5,TRBJ1-5,TRBD1,CASSYDRGGQPQHF,TGTGCCAGCAGTTACGACAGGGGAGGTCAGCCCCAGCATTTT
-,TRBV19,TRBJ2-2,TRBD1,CASSGGQGITGELFF,TGTGCCAGTAGTGGGGGACAGGGCATCACCGGGGAGCTGTTTTTT
-,TRBV6-5,TRBJ1-2,TRBD1,CASSRDREGGYTF,TGTGCCAGCAGTCGGGACAGGGAGGGGGGCTACACCTTC
once,TRBV7-3,TRBJ2-6,TRBD1,CASSPSRDRASGANVLTF,TGTGCCAGCAGCCCTTCCCGGGACAGGGCCTCTGGGGCCAACGTCCTGACTTTC
-,TRBV4-1,TRBJ2-2,-,CASSPLGGAVGELFF,TGCGCCAGCAGCCCCCTGGGGGGGGCCGTCGGGGAGCTGTTTTTT
once,TRBV29-1,TRBJ2-5,TRBD1,CSVATGFGETQYF,TGCAGCGTAGCGACAGGGTTTGGAGAGACCCAGTACTTC
-,TRBV12-3/TRBV12-4,TRBJ1-2,-,CASRSIRDGYTF,TGTGCCAGCAGGTCAATCCGGGATGGCTACACCTTC
-,TRBV5-1,TRBJ1-2,-,CASSPLASGNYGYTF,TGCGCCAGCAGCCCGTTAGCCTCAGGGAACTATGGCTACACCTTC
-,TRBV7-2,TRBJ2-5,TRBD2,CASSFSLSGGYQETQYF,TGTGCCAGCAGCTTTTCCCTTAGCGGGGGGTACCAAGAGACCCAGTACTTC